A single sample gave rise to the 5 T cell receptor beta chains below, sequenced in a study of blood T cell repertoires in COVID-19. The protocol was immunoSEQ multiplex PCR, while the TCRdb copy is restricted to in-frame clones and leaves out a portion. Of about 200,000 clones listed, about 88% are singletons. Material for sequencing was peripheral blood. Receptors originate from a man aged 50 to 60 with COVID-19, enrolled during active disease.

CDR3 residues: CASNPGSRDTGELFF. The CDR3 DNA is TGCGCCAGCAACCCCGGGAGCAGGGACACCGGGGAGCTGTTTTTT. V and J are TRBV5-1 and TRBJ2-2; D may be TRBD2 (6 bases). Trimming removed 6 bases at V and 3 bases at J, with 15 bases between. This CDR3 has 15 residues. Germline-derived CDR1 and CDR2 are SGHRS and YFSETQ.

The chain is built from TRBV7-9 and TRBJ2-3; TRBD2 aligns across 13 bases. Germline CDR1 is SEHNR and CDR2 is FQNEAQ (reference sequence). This CDR3 comprises 16 residues. V lost 4 bases, J lost 0 bases, and 1 base stayed unmatched. The chain's CDR3 is CASSSGLAGSTDTQYF. Here the CDR3 DNA reads TGTGCCAGCAGCTCGGGACTAGCGGGGAGCACAGATACGCAGTATTTT.

This chain connects TRBV29-1 to TRBJ2-7; TRBD1 aligns across 11 bases. V shed 8 bases, J shed 5 bases, and the junction held 11 bases outside the gene matches. CDR1 SQVTM and CDR2 ANQGSEA come from the germline V gene. The length of the CDR3 is 14 residues. CDR3 sequence reads: CSSSGTGGSDEQYF. For the CDR3, the DNA is TGCAGCAGCTCCGGGACAGGGGGATCTGACGAGCAGTACTTC.

This clone appeared a single time. This rearrangement joins TRBV6-5 to TRBJ2-1; 7 bases fit TRBD1. V trimming: 5 bases; J trimming: 9 bases; junction bases outside the gene matches: 7. Looked up from germline, CDR1 is MNHEY and CDR2 is SVGAGI. This CDR3 contains 13 residues. CDR3 amino acids: CASSLDRDGEQFF. The CDR3 DNA follows: TGTGCCAGCAGTCTAGACAGGGATGGTGAGCAGTTCTTC.

This clone was seen a few times. This sequence joins TRBV10-1 and TRBJ1-2; TRBD1 matches 7 bases. Germline V CDR1 and CDR2: WNHNN, SYGVQD (reference sequence). V trimming: 4 bases; J trimming: 5 bases; junction bases outside the gene matches: 7. The CDR3 is 14 residues long. The CDR3 nucleotides are TGCGCCAGCAGTGGCATGACAGGGAAGTATGGCTACACCTTC. Translation: CASSGMTGKYGYTF.